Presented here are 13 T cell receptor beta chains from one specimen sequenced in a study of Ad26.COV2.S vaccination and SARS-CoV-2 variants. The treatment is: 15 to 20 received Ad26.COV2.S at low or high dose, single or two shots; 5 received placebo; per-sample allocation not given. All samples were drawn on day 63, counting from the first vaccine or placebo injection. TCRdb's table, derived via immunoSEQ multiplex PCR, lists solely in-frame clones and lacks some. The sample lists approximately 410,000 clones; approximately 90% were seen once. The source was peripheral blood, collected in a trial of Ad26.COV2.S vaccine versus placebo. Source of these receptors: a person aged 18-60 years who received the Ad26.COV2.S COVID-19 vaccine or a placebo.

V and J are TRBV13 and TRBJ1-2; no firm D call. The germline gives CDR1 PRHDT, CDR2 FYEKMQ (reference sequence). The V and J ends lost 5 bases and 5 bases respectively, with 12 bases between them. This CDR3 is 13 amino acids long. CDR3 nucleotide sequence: TGTGCCAGCAGCATCGGGAGAAATTATGGCTACACCTTC. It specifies CASSIGRNYGYTF.

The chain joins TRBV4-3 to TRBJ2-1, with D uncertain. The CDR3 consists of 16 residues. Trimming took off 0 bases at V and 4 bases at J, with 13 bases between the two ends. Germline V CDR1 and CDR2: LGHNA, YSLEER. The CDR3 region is CASSQDLSFKYNEQFF. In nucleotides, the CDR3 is TGCGCCAGCAGCCAAGACTTAAGCTTCAAATACAATGAGCAGTTCTTC.

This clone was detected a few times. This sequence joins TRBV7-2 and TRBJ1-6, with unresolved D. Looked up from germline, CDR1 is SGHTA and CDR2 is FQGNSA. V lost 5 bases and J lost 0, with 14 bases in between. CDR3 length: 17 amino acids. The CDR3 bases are TGTGCCAGCAGCCAACATGGACCGGACTCCTATAATTCACCCCTCCACTTT. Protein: CASSQHGPDSYNSPLHF.

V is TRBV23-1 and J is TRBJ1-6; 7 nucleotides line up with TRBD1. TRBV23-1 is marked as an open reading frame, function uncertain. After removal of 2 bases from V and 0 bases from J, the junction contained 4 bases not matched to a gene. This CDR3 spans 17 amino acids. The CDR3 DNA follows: TGCGCCAGCAGTCAAGCAGGGGGGAGCTCCTATAATTCACCCCTCCACTTT. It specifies CASSQAGGSSYNSPLHF.

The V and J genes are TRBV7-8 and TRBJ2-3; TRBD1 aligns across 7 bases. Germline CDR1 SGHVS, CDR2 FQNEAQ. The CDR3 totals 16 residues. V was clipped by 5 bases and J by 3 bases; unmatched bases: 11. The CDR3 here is CASSLLTGVGTDTQYF. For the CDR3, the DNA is TGTGCCAGCAGCCTGTTAACAGGGGTAGGGACAGATACGCAGTATTTT.

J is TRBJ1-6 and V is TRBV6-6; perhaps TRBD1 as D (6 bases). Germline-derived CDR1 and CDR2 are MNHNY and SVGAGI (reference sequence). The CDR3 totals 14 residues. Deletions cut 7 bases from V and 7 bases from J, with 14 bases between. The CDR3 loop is CASNPFGGNSPLHF. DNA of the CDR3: TGTGCCAGCAATCCGTTTGGGGGCAATTCACCCCTCCACTTT.

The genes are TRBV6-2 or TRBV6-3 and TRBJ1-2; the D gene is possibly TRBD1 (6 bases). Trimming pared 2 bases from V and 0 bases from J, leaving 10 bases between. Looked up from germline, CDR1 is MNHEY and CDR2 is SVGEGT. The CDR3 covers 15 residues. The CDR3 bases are TGTGCCAGCAGTTACAGACAGGATACTAACTATGGCTACACCTTC. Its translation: CASSYRQDTNYGYTF.

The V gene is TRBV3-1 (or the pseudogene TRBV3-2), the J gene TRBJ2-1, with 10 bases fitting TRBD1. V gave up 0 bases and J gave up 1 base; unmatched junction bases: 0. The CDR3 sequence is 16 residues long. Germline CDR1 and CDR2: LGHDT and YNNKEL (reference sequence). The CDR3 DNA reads TGTGCCAGCAGCCAAGAGGGACAGGGGTCCTACAATGAGCAGTTCTTC. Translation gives CASSQEGQGSYNEQFF.

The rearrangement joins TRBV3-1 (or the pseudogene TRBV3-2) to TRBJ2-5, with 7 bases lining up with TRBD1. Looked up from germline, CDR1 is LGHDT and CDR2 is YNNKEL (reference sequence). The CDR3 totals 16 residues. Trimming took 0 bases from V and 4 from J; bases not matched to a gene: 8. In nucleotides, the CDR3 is TGTGCCAGCAGCCAAGATCACAGGGGCAGCCGAGAGACCCAGTACTTC. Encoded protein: CASSQDHRGSRETQYF.

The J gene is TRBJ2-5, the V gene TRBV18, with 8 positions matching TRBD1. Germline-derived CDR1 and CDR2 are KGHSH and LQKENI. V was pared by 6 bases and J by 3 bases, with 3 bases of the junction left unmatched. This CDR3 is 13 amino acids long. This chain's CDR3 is CASSATGEETQYF. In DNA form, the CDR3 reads TGTGCCAGCTCCGCGACAGGGGAAGAGACCCAGTACTTC.

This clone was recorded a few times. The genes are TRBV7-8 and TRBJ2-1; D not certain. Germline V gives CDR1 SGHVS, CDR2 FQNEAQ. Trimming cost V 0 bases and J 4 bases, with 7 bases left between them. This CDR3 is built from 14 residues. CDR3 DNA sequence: TGTGCCAGCAGCTTAGCGCCCGTATACAATGAGCAGTTCTTC. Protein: CASSLAPVYNEQFF.

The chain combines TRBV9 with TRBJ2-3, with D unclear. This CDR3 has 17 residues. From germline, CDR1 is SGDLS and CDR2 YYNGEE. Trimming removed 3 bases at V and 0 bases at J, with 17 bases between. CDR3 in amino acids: CASSAPRTRPSTDTQYF. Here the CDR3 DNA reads TGTGCCAGCAGCGCCCCTCGGACGAGACCTAGCACAGATACGCAGTATTTT. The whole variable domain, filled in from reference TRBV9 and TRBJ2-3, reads DSGVTQTPKHLITATGQRVTLRCSPRSGDLSVYWYQQSLDQGLQFLIQYYNGEERAKGNILERFSAQQFPDLHSELNLSSLELGDSALYFCASSAPRTRPSTDTQYFGPGTRLTVL.

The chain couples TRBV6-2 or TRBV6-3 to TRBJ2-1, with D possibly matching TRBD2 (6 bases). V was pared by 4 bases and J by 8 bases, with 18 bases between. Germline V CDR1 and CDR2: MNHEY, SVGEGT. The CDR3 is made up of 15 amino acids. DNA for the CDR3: TGTGCCAGCAGTTTGACTAGTCAGAGTGTCGATGAGCAGTTCTTC. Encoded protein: CASSLTSQSVDEQFF.